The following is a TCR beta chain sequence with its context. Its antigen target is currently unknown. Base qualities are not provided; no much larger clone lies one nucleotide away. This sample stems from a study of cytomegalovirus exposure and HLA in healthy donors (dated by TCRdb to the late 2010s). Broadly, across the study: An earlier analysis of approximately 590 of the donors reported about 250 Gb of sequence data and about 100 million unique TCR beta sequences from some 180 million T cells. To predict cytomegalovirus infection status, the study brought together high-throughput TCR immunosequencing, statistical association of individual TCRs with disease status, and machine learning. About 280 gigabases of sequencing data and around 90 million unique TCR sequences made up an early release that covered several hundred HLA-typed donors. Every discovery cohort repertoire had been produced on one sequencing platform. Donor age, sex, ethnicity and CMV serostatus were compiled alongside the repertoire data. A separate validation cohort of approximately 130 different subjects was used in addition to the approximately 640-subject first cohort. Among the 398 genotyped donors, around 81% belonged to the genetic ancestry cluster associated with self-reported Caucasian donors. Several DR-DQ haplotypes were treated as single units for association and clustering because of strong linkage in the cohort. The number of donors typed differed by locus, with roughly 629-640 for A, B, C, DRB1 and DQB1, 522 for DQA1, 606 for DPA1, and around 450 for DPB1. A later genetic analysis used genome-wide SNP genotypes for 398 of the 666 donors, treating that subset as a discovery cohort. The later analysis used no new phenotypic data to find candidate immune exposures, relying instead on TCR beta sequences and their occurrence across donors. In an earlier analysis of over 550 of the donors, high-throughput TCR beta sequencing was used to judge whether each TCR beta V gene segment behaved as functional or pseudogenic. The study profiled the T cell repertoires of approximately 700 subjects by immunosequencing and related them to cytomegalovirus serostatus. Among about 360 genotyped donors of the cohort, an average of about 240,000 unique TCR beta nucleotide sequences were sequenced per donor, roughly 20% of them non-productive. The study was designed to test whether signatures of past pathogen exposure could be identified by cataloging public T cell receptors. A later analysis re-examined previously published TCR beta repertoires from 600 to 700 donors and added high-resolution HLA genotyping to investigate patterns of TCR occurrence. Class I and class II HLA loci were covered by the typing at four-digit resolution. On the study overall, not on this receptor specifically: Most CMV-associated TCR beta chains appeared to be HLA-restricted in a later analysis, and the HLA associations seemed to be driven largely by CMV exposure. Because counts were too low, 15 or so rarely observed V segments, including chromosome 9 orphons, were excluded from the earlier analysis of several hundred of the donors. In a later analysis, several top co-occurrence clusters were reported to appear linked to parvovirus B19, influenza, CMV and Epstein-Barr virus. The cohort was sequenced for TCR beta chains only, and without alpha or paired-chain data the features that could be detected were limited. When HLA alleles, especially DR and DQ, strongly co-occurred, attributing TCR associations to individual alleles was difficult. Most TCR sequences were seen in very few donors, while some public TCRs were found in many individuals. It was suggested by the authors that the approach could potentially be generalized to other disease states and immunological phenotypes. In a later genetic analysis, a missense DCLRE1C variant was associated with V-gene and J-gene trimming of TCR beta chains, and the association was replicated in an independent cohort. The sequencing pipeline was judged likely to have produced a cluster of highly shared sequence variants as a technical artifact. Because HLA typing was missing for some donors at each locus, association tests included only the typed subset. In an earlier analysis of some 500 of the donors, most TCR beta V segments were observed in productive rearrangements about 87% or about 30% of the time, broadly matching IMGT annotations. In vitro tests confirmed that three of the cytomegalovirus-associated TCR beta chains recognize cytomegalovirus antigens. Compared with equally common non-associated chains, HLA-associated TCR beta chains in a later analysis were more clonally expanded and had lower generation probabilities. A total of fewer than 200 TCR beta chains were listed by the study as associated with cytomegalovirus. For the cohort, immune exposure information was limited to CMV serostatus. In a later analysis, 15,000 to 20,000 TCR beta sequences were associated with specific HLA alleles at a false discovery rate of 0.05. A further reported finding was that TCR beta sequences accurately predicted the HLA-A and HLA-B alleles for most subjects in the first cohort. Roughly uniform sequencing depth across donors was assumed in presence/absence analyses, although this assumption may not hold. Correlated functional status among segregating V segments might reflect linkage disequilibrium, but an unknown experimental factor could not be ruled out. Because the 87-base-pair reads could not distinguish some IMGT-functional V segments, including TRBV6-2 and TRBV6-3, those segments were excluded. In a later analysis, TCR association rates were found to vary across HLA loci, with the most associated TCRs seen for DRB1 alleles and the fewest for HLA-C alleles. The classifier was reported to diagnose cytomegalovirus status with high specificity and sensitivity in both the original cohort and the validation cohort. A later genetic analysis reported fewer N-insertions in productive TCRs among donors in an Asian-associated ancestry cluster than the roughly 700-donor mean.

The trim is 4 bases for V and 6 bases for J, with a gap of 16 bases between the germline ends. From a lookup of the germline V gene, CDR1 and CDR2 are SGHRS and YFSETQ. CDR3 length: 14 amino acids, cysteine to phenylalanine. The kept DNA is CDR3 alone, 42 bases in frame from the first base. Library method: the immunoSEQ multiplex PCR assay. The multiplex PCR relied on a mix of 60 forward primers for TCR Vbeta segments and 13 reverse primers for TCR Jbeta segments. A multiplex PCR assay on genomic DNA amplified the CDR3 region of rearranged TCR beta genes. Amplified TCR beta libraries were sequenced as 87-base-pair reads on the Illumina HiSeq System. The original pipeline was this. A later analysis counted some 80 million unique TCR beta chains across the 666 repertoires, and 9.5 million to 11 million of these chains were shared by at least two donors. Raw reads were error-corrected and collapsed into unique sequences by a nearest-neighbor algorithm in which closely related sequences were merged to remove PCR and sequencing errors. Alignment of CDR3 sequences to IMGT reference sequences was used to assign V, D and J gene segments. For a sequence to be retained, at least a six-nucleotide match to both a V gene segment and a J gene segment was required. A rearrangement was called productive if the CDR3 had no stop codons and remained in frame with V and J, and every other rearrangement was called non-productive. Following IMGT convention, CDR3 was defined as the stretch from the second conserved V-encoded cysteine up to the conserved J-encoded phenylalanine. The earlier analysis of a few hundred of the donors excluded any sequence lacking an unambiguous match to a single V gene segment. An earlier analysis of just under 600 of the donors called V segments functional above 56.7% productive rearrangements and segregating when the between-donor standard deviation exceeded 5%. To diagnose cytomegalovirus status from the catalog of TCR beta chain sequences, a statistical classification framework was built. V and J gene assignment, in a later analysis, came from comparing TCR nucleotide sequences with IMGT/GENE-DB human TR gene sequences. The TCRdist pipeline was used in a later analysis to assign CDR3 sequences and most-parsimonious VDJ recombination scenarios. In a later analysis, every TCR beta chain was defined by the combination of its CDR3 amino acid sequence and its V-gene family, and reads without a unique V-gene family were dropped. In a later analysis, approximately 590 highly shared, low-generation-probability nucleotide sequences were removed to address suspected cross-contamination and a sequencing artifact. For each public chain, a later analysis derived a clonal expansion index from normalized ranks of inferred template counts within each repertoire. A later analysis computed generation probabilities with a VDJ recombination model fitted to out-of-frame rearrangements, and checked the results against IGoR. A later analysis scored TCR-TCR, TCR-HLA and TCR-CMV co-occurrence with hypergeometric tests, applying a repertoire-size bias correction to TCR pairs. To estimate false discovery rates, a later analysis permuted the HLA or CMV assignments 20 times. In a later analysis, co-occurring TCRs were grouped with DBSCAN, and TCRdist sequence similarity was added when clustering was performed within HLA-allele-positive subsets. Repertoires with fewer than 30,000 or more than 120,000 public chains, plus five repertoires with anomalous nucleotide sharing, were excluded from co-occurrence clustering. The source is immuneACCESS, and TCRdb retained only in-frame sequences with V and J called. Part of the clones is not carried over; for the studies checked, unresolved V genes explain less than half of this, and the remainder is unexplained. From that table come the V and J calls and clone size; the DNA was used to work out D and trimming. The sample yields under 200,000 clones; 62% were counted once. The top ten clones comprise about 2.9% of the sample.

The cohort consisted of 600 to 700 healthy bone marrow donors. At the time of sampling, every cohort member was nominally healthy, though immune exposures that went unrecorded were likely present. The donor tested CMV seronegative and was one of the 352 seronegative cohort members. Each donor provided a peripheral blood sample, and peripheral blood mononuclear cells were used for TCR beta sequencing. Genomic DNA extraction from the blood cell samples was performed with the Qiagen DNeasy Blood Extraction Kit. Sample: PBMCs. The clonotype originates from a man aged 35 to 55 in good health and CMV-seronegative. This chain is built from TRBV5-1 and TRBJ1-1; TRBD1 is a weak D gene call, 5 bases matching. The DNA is TGCGCCAGCAGCCCGTGGGAGCCGGGGGCTGAAGCTTTCTTT. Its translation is CASSPWEPGAEAFF.